This T cell receptor beta chain was recorded in a study of blood T cell repertoires in COVID-19. Sequencing used immunoSEQ multiplex PCR; TCRdb keeps in-frame clones, though not all of them. In the table there are fewer than 200,000 clones, 80% to 90% of which are singletons. The table lists this clone with a few counts. What was sequenced was peripheral blood. This sequence was found in a man between 65 and 80 years old with active or convalescent COVID-19.

The CDR3 DNA reads as TGTGCCAGCAGTTTAAGCGGGCCGATAGGGGATACGCAGTATTTT. This encodes CASSLSGPIGDTQYF. The J gene is TRBJ2-3, the V gene TRBV28, with D perhaps matching TRBD2 (6 bases). Deletions cut 2 bases from V and 6 bases from J, with 15 bases between. The length of the CDR3 is 15 residues. CDR1 is MDHEN and CDR2 is SYDVKM in the germline V gene.